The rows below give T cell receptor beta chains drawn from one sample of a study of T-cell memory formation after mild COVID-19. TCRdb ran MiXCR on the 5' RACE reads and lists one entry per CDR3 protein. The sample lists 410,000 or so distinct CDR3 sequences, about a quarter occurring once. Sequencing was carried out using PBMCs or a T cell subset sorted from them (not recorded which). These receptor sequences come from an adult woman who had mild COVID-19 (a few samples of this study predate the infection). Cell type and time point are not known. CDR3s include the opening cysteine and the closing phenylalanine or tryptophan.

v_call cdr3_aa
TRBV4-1 CASSPETGTGNTGELFF
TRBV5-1 CASSLSTLADGLMRQFF
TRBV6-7 CASSSEPTGTEQSGELSF
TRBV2 CASSERAASTEAFF
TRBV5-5 CASSLARDRGFANTGELFF
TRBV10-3 CAISVGLAGGLNEQFF
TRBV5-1 CASSLYGLAYEQYF
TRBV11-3 CASSLDSFAAEQYF
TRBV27 CATQSGGGEQYF
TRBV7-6 CASSLSVSGQPQHF
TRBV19 CASSIIGVGVNTGELFF
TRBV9 CASSPADASYEQYF
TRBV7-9 CASSSQGSGDTQYF
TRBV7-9 CAREPLLGGNYEQYF
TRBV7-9 CASSPPAGLGTDTQYF
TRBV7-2 CASSLGWVGEAFF
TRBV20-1 CSAETGFRQYF
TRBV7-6 CASSLGGLADNEQFF
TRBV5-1 CASSLDGTNTEAFF
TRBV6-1 CASSERLDRQPQHF
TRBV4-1 CASSQVAGGITDTQYF
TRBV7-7 CASSSGQGTGTQYF
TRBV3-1 CASSQGWATSGANEQFF
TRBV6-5 CASRPVTGPKLSSGEQFF
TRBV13 CASSLGGVAAFNEQFF
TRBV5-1 CASSDSGSSYHEQFF
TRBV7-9 CASSRGLGTDTQYF
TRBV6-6 CASSRRGVGRTDTQYF
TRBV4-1 CASSQERLLASGGGNTDTQYF
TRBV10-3 CAISRDRATEAFF
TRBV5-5 CASIGTGINEQFF
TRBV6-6 CASSPPRSRQGAYEQYF
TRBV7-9 CASSPGTGLNEQFF
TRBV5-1 CASSVGWENNEQFF
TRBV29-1 CSVEAIGLQYF
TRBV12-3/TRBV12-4 CASSPRAGPYNEQFF
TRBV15 CATSRETGGQYF
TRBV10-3 CAISPGGNSYNEQFF
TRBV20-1 CSARKKTSTDTQYF
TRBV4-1 CASSQGRTGGQQYF
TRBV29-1 CSVDRQGGSEAFF
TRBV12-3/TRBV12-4 CASRGLSYGYTF
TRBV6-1 CARQGADPNEKLFF
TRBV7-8 CASGGWENTGELFF
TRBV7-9 CASSLVSNEQFF
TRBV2 CASSSLAGEQFF
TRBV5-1 CASSFSTGGNYGYTF
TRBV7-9 CASSLGAGVSEQFF
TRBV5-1 CASSLETTGGQFF
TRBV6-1 CASSDPGQSSGNTIYF
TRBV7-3 CASSLTVTSGANVLTF
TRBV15 CATRRRGVTEAFF
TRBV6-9 CASSSRDGTGQYF
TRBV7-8 CASRSSPLHF
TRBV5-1 CASSLAGRARTDTQYF
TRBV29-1 CSVQSLAYEQYF
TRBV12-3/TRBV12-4 CASRAPTTYEQYF
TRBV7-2 CASSLVGQGANEQFF
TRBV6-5 CASSYRGSAGGGQETQYF
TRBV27 CASSLLRGGDEQYF